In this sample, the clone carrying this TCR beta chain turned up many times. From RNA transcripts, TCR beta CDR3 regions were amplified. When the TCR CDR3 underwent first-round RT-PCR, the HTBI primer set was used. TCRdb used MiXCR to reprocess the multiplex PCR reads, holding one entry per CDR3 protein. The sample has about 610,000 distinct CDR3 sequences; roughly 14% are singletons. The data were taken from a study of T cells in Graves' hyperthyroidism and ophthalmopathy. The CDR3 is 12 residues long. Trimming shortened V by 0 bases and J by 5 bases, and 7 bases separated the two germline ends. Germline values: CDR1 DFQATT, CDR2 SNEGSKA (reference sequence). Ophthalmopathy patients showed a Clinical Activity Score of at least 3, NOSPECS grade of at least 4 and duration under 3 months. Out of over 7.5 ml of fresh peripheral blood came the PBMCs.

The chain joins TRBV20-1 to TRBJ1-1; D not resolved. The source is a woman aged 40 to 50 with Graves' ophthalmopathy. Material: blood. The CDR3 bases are TGCAGTGCTAGAGAACCGGGAACTGAAGCTTTCTTT. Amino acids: CSAREPGTEAFF.